Below, 16 T cell receptor beta chains from the same sample are listed, as sequenced in a study of T cell repertoires in cytomegalovirus infection. No antigen is known for these receptors. TCRdb analysed the reads with MiXCR anew, one entry per CDR3 protein. The sample contains tens of thousands of distinct CDR3 sequences, roughly 20% of which appear only once. The specimen comprised CD8+ T cells from cultured PBMCs, sampled from culture after CMV antigen stimulation. These receptors were taken from a human donor in good health (CMV status not recorded). Some clones in this sample may be carry-over from other donors' samples.

This clonotype showed up just a few times. This chain uses TRBV6-1 with TRBJ1-1; TRBD1 matches 8 bases. The length of the CDR3 is 16 residues. Trimming at V came to 6 bases and at J to 1 base, leaving 10 bases not matched to a gene. Per the germline V gene, CDR1 is MNHNS and CDR2 is SASEGT. The CDR3 nucleotides read TGTGCCAGCAGCCTACACGGACAGGGTTCGAACACTGAAGCTTTCTTT. Translated: CASSLHGQGSNTEAFF.

The chain has TRBV27 and TRBJ1-5; D perhaps matches TRBD1 (6 bases). This CDR3 has 13 residues. V gave up 3 bases and J gave up 9 bases, with 12 bases separating them. Germline lookup yields CDR1 MNHEY and CDR2 SMNVEV (reference sequence). The DNA of the CDR3 is TGTGCCAGCAGTTTCGGGGGGGCTCGGCCCCAGCATTTT. It codes for CASSFGGARPQHF.

V usage is TRBV6-6 and J usage is TRBJ1-3; D is possibly TRBD1 (5 bases). The CDR3 is made up of 13 amino acids. Trimming stripped 10 bases from V and 2 bases from J, with 12 bases between. In germline, CDR1 is MNHNY, CDR2 SVGAGI (reference sequence). DNA of the CDR3: TGTGCCATTAAGGGGAGGACTGGAAACACCATATATTTT. It codes for CAIKGRTGNTIYF.

This clonotype occurred a few times. The CDR3 DNA follows: TGTGCCAGCAGCCTTGGCCCTTCCTATAATTCACCCCTCCACTTT. This translates into CASSLGPSYNSPLHF. The genes are TRBV7-3 and TRBJ1-6; D is unclear. The CDR3 has 15 amino acids. Germline CDR1 reads SGHTA; CDR2 reads FQGTGA. V was clipped by 5 bases and J by 1 base, with 9 bases between them.

The chain recombines TRBV29-1 with TRBJ2-3; TRBD1 agrees at 8 bases. The V gene's germline CDR1 is SQVTM and CDR2 ANQGSEA. CDR3 length: 15 amino acids. CDR3 sequence (DNA): TGCAGTCATAGAAGGGGACAGGATCTGTTAGATACGCAGTATTTT. This encodes CSHRRGQDLLDTQYF.

In this sample, this clonotype turned up a few times. The chain combines TRBV11-2 with TRBJ1-1; 11 bases align to TRBD1. Trimming removed 6 bases from V and 3 bases from J; junction bases left unmatched: 6. The CDR3 spans 15 residues. Germline lookup yields CDR1 SGHAT and CDR2 FQNNGV. Written as DNA, the CDR3 is TGTGCCAGCAGTCCCGGGACAGGGGGGGACACTGAAGCTTTCTTT. The encoded protein is CASSPGTGGDTEAFF.

This clonotype was counted at least ten times. The chain is built from TRBV25-1 and TRBJ1-6; D perhaps matches TRBD1 (5 bases). The germline CDR1 and CDR2 sequences are MGHDK and SYGVNS. There are 14 residues in the CDR3. V lost 8 bases and J 7 bases, leaving 15 bases between the germline ends. In nucleotides, the CDR3 is TGTGCCAGCGCCCGAAGGGGCCGCAATTCACCCCTCCACTTT. It yields the protein CASARRGRNSPLHF.

As DNA, the CDR3 is TGTGCCAGCAGCCCGCCTCTCTCAGACCAAGAGACCCAGTACTTC. Protein: CASSPPLSDQETQYF. The V and J genes are TRBV7-4 and TRBJ2-5; D is unresolved. The CDR3 runs 15 residues. CDR1 is SGHVT and CDR2 is SQSDAQ in the germline V gene. Trimming stripped 5 bases from V and 0 bases from J, with 13 bases between. The full variable domain, its missing parts supplied by reference TRBV7-4 and TRBJ2-5, is GAGVSQSPRYKVAKRGRDVALRCDSISGHVTLYWYRQTLGQGSEVLTYSQSDAQRDKSGRPSGRFSAERPERSVSTLKIQRTEQGDSAVYLCASSPPLSDQETQYFGPGTRLLVL.

In the case of this clonotype: Germline and junction disagree at one end, which may indicate a read error. J is TRBJ2-7 and V is TRBV7-2; TRBD2 aligns across 10 bases. Germline V gives CDR1 SGHTA, CDR2 FQGNSA. The CDR3 sequence is 15 residues long. Written as DNA, the CDR3 is TGTGCCAGCACCTTAGGAGCGGGAGGGGGCTACGAGCAGTACTTC. Translated, it gives CASTLGAGGGYEQYF.

The rearrangement joins TRBV12-3 or TRBV12-4 to TRBJ1-5, with D possibly being TRBD1 (6 bases). With 4 bases removed from V and 9 bases from J, the gap between germline ends came to 10 bases. The CDR3 length is 12 residues. For the CDR3, the DNA is TGTGCCAGCAGTTACAGGGCGAGGCCCCAGCATTTT. Translated, it gives CASSYRARPQHF.

This clonotype has only a few counts. The J gene is TRBJ2-1, the V gene TRBV7-8, with 12 bases lining up with TRBD2. This CDR3 has 16 amino acids. After removal of 5 bases from V and 0 bases from J, the junction contained 2 bases not matched to a gene. Germline CDR1 is SGHVS and CDR2 is FQNEAQ. This chain's CDR3 is CASSTTSGSSYNEQFF. The CDR3 DNA follows: TGTGCCAGCAGCACGACTAGCGGGAGCTCCTACAATGAGCAGTTCTTC.

This chain joins TRBV6-5 and TRBJ1-1; the D is unclear. The CDR3 sequence is 12 residues long. V shed 8 bases and J shed 0 bases, with 7 bases lying between them. The V gene's germline CDR1 is MNHEY and CDR2 SVGAGI. The CDR3 sequence: CASGFVNTEAFF. CDR3 sequence (DNA): TGTGCCAGCGGGTTCGTGAACACTGAAGCTTTCTTT.

The count of this clonotype is one. This chain joins TRBV19 and TRBJ2-1, with 7 bases aligning to TRBD2. The CDR3 covers 15 residues. CDR1 and CDR2 from the germline V gene are LNHDA and SQIVND (reference sequence). The ends lost 2 bases at V and 4 bases at J; junction bases unmatched: 5. The CDR3 spells CASSISSGEYNEQFF. In DNA form, the CDR3 reads TGTGCCAGTAGTATATCTAGCGGAGAATACAATGAGCAGTTCTTC.

This clonotype was detected only a few times. The V gene is TRBV30, the J gene TRBJ1-2, with D maybe TRBD1 (5 bases). The CDR3 sequence is 12 residues long. The germline gives CDR1 GTSNPN, CDR2 SVGIG (reference sequence). V was pared by 2 bases and J by 4 bases, with 8 bases between. This CDR3 reads CAWSRGSYGYTF. The CDR3 DNA follows: TGTGCCTGGAGTCGGGGCTCCTATGGCTACACCTTC.

The V gene is TRBV27, the J gene TRBJ1-1; TRBD1 is a possible D gene (6 bases). The germline CDR1 and CDR2 sequences are MNHEY and SMNVEV (reference sequence). Trimming took 3 bases from V and 1 from J, leaving 12 bases between them. CDR3 length equals 15 residues. The CDR3 loop reads CASSFTGQTNTEAFF. CDR3 coding DNA: TGTGCCAGCAGTTTTACTGGACAGACGAACACTGAAGCTTTCTTT.

This clonotype was detected only a few times. This chain joins TRBV6-2 or TRBV6-3 and TRBJ2-7, with no clear D. CDR1 and CDR2 from the germline V gene are MNHEY and SVGEGT. CDR3 length: 13 residues. The V and J ends lost 3 bases and 0 bases respectively, with 6 bases between them. The CDR3 protein is CASSYAVSYEQYF. CDR3 coding DNA: TGTGCCAGCAGTTATGCGGTCTCCTACGAGCAGTACTTC.